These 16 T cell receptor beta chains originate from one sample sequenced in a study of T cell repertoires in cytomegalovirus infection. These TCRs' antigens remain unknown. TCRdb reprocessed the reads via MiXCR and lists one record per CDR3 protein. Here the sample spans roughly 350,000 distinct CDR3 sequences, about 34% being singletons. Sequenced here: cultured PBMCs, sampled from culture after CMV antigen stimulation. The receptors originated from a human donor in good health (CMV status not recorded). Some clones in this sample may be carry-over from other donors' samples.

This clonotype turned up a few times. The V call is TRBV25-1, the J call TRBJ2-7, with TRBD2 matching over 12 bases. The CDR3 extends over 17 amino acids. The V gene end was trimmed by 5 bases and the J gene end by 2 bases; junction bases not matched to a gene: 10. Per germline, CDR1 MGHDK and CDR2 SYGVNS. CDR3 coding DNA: TGTGCCAGCAGTACCACCATACTAGCGGGAGGCACCTACGAGCAGTACGTC. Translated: CASSTTILAGGTYEQYV.

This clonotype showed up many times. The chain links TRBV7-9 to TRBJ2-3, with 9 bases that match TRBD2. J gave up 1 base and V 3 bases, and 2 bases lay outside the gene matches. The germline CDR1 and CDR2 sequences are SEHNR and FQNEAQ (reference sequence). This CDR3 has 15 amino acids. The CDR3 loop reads CASSFIAGGTDTQYF. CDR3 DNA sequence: TGTGCCAGCAGCTTCATAGCGGGAGGCACAGATACGCAGTATTTT.

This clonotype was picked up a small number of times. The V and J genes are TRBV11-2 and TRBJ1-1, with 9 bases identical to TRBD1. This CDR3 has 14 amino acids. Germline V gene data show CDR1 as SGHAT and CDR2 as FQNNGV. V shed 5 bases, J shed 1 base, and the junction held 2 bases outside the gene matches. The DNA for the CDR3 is TGTGCCAGCAGCATGACAGGGGGGAACACTGAAGCTTTCTTT. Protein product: CASSMTGGNTEAFF.

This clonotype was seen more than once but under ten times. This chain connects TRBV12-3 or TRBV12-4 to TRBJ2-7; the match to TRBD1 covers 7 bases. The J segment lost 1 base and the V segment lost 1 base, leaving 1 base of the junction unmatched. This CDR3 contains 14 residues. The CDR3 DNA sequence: TGTGCCAGCAGTTTAGAGGGACAGTCCTACGAGCAGTACTTC. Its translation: CASSLEGQSYEQYF.

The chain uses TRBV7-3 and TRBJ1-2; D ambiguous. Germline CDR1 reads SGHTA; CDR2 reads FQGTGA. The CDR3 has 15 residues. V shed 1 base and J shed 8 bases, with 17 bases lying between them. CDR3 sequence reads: CASSLSSIHPGGYTF. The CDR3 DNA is TGTGCCAGCAGCTTAAGTTCCATCCACCCTGGAGGCTACACCTTC.

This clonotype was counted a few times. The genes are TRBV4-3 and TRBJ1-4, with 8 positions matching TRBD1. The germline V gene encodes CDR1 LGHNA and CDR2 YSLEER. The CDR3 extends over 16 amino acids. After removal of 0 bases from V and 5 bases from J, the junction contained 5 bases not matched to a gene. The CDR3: CASSQDRGTGNEKLFF. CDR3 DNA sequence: TGCGCCAGCAGCCAAGATCGAGGGACAGGAAATGAAAAACTGTTTTTT.

The CDR3 DNA sequence: TGTGCCAGCCGAAAGGGGGACAGGGGATGGAGTGAAGCTTTCTTT. The encoded protein is CASRKGDRGWSEAFF. V and J are TRBV19 and TRBJ1-1, with 10 bases matching TRBD1. Germline V lookup: CDR1 LNHDA, CDR2 SQIVND (reference sequence). Trimming removed 9 bases from V and 7 bases from J; junction bases left unmatched: 14. This CDR3 has 15 residues.

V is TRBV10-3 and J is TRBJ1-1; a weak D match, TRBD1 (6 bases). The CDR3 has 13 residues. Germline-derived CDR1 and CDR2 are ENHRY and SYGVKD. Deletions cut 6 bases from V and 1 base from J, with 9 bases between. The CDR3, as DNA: TGTGCCATCAGAAGGGGGGAGAACACTGAAGCTTTCTTT. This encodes CAIRRGENTEAFF.

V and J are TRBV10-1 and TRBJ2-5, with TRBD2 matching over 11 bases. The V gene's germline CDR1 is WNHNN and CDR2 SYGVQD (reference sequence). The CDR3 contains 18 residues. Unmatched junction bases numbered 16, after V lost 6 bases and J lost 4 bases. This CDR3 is CASSENPRLAGGGETQYF. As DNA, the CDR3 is TGCGCCAGCAGCGAGAACCCGAGGCTAGCGGGAGGTGGAGAGACCCAGTACTTC.

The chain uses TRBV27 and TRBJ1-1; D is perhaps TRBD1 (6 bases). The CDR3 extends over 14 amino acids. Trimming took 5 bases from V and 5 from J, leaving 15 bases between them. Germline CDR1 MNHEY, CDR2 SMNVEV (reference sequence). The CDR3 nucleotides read TGTGCCAGCAGTATTCGGGGGGCAAGTACTGAAGCTTTCTTT. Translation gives CASSIRGASTEAFF.

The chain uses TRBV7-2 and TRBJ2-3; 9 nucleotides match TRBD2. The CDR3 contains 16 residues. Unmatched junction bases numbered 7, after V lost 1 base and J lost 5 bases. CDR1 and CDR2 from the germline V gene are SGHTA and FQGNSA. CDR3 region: CASSLVQAGGRDTQYF. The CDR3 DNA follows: TGTGCCAGCAGCTTAGTGCAAGCGGGAGGACGAGATACGCAGTATTTT.

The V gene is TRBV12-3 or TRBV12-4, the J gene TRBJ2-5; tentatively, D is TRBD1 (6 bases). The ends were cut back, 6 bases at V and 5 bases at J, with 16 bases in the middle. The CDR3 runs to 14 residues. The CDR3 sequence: CASSWLEGDETQYF. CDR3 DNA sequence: TGTGCCAGCAGCTGGCTTGAGGGGGATGAGACCCAGTACTTC.

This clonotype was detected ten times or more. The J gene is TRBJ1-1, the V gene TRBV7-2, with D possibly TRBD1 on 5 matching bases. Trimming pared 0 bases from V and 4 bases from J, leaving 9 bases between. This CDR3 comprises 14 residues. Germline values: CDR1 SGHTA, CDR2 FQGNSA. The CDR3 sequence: CASSLAWGGTEAFF. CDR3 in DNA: TGTGCCAGCAGCTTAGCTTGGGGGGGCACTGAAGCTTTCTTT.

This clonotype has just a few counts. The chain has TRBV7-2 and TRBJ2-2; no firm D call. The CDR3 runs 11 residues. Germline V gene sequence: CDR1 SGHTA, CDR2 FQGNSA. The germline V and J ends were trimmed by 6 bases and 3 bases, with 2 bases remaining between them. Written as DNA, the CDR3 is TGTGCCAGCAGGTACACCGGGGAGCTGTTTTTT. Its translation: CASRYTGELFF.

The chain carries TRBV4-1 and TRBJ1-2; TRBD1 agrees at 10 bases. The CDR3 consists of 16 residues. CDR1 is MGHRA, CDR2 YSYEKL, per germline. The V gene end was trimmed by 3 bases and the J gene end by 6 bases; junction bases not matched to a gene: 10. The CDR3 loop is CASSQASGTGDNGYTF. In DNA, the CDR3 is TGCGCCAGCAGCCAGGCTTCCGGGACAGGGGACAATGGCTACACCTTC.

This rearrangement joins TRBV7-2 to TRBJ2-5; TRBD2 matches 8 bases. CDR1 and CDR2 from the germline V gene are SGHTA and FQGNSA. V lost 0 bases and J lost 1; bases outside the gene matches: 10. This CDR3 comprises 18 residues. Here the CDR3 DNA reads TGTGCCAGCAGCTTAGCCACCGTCGGACTAGCAGGCCAAGAGACCCAGTACTTC. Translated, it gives CASSLATVGLAGQETQYF. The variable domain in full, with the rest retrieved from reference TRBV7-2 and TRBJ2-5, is GAGVSQSPSNKVTEKGKDVELRCDPISGHTALYWYRQSLGQGLEFLIYFQGNSAPDKSGLPSDRFSAERTGGSVSTLTIQRTQQEDSAVYLCASSLATVGLAGQETQYFGPGTRLLVL.